The 7 T cell receptor beta chains below all came from one sample that was sequenced in a study of blood T cells in healthy people across ages. Combining a sample-barcoded 5' primer with a J-beta primer mix, a second PCR ran for roughly 6 to 12 cycles. TCRdb re-analysed the 5' RACE reads in MiXCR, keeping a single row per CDR3 protein. The table has some 1.4 million distinct CDR3 sequences, roughly 40% seen once. The sequencing input was blood. These receptors all come from a young woman in good health.

V is TRBV12-5 and J is TRBJ2-1; 13 nucleotides match TRBD2. With V trimmed by 1 base and J by 8 bases, 11 bases remained unmatched. The CDR3 runs to 18 residues. Germline lookup yields CDR1 LGHNT and CDR2 FRNRAP. The CDR3, as DNA: TGTGCTAGTGGTTTGGAGACCAAGACTAGCGGGAGGTGGTATGAGCAGTTCTTC. Amino acids: CASGLETKTSGRWYEQFF.

This clonotype was picked up a small number of times. The chain links TRBV20-1 to TRBJ2-1; 11 bases are a match to TRBD2. This CDR3 region has 15 residues. Germline V CDR1 and CDR2: DFQATT, SNEGSKA (reference sequence). The J segment lost 5 bases and the V segment lost 6 bases, leaving 9 bases of the junction unmatched. The CDR3: CSASLAGVYHNEQFF. Here the CDR3 DNA reads TGCAGTGCCTCACTAGCGGGAGTTTACCACAATGAGCAGTTCTTC.

A few counts support this clonotype. The V and J genes are TRBV7-9 and TRBJ2-7, with D possibly TRBD2 on 5 matching bases. Germline lookup yields CDR1 SEHNR and CDR2 FQNEAQ (reference sequence). The CDR3 is 15 amino acids. V was clipped by 8 bases and J by 2 bases, with 19 bases between them. This CDR3 is CASPRNGEPAYEQYF. Here the CDR3 DNA reads TGTGCCAGCCCACGTAACGGGGAACCCGCCTACGAGCAGTACTTC.

This clonotype was observed a few times. J is TRBJ2-2 and V is TRBV5-1, with a tentative D call TRBD1 (6 bases). CDR1 is SGHRS, CDR2 YFSETQ, per germline. V was trimmed by 0 bases and J by 7 bases, leaving 13 bases between them. The CDR3 has 15 residues. The CDR3 DNA reads TGCGCCAGCAGCTTGGCCCCTGGGACAAACGGGGAGCTGTTTTTT. It translates to CASSLAPGTNGELFF.

The chain links TRBV7-2 to TRBJ2-7, with TRBD2 as a possible D gene (6 bases). V was clipped by 8 bases and J by 5 bases, with 16 bases between them. The germline V gene has CDR1 SGHTA and CDR2 FQGNSA. The CDR3 totals 13 residues. The CDR3, as DNA: TGTGCCAGCGCCCCGGGACTGCTCCACGAGCAGTACTTC. Residues: CASAPGLLHEQYF.

This sequence joins TRBV12-3 or TRBV12-4 and TRBJ1-2, with 7 bases fitting TRBD1. V was pared by 6 bases and J by 8 bases, with 9 bases of the junction left unmatched. CDR3 length: 13 residues. The CDR3 DNA reads as TGTGCCAGCAGCGGGGACAGAGATAAAGGCTACACCTTC. The encoded protein is CASSGDRDKGYTF.

V usage is TRBV6-6 and J usage is TRBJ1-6; possible D gene TRBD1, 5 bases. V lost 0 bases and J 7 bases, leaving 13 bases between the germline ends. CDR1 and CDR2 from the germline V gene are MNHNY and SVGAGI (reference sequence). The CDR3 runs 16 residues. CDR3 in DNA: TGTGCCAGCAGTTACTCGATCCCAGGGCCGAATTCACCCCTCCACTTT. Protein product: CASSYSIPGPNSPLHF.